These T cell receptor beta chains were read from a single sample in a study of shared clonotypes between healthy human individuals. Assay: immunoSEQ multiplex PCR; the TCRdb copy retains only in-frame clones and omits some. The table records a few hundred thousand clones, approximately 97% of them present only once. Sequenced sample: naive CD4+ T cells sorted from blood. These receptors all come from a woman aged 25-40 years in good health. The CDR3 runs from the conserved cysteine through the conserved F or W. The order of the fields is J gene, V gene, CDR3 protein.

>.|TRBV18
CASSPRNGYEQYF
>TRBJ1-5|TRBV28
CASSTSQGVNQPQHF
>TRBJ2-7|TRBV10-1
CASSDNRGLMYF
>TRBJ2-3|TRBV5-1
CASSQSTSANTDTQYF
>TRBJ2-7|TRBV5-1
CASSLWGGYEQYF
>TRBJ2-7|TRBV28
CASSERVYEQYF
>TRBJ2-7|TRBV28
CASSLGTWGEQYF
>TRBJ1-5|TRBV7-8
CASSLKGEQQPQHF
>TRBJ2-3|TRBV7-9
CASSYLGAGQGDTQYF
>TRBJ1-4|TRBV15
CATTQATQGAGEKLFF
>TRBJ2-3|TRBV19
CASSSAGLAGSSTDTQYF
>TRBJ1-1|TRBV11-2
CASSLMDRLNTEAFF
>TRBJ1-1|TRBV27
CASSGGRGTTEAFF
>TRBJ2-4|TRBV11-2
CASSFRRGGVLAKNIQYF
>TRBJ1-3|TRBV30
CAWSGLDLFYRNTIYF
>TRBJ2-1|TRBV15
CALSWRERNNEQFF
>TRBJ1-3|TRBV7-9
CASSLGQSSGNTIYF
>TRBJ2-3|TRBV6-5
CASSVSGQGSGTQYF
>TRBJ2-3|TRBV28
CASSFEGADTQYF
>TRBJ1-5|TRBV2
CASSPDRDRGNQPQHF
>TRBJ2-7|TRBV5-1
CASSLPGYEQYF
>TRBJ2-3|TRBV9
CASSVGSGRAVDTQYF
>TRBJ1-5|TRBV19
CASNPGQPASQPQHF
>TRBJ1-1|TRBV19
CASSIETSGTEAFF
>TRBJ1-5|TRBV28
CASTTVYSNQPQHF
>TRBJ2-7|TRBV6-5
CASFSRFGDEQYF
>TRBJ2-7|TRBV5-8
CASSLEGGVSGKSYEQYF
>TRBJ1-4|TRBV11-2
CASSLGNLGHEKLFF
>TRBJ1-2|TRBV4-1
CASSPLKDYLKGNGYTF
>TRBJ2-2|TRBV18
CASSPSGPNTGELFF
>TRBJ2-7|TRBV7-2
CASSTPQTYEQYF
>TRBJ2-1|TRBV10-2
CASRMGGNNEQFF
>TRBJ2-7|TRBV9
CASSAGTSGSLLIYEQYF
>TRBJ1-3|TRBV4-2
CASSLPGTGGNTIYF
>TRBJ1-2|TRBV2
CASSRGNYGYTF
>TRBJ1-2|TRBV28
CASSSGGFRRGYTF
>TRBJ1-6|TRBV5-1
CASSWAYREDSSPLHF
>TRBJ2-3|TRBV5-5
CASSLAGGGGPTDTQYF
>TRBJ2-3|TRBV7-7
CASSSKGLSTDTQYF
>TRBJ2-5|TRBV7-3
CASSPMPAGGQETQYF
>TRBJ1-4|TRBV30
CAWSGFRGQNEKLFF